A single sample gave rise to the 18 T cell receptor beta chains below, sequenced in a study of CD4 T cells in relation to SARS-CoV-2 and coronaviruses. This table comes from immunoSEQ multiplex PCR, and its TCRdb copy is limited to in-frame clones, with some not included. Altogether 15,000 to 17,000 clones are present, 76% being singletons, with the ten largest covering about 30%. The antigens of these receptors remain unknown. Before the COVID-19 pandemic, during about 2010-2018, CD4+ T cells were taken from unexposed donors. Isolation of CD4+ T cells took place after less than twelve days in culture. Sequencing was performed on CD4+ T cells from PBMCs, cultured in vitro. The receptors originated from a human donor in good health.

The V gene is TRBV5-6, the J gene TRBJ1-3; no clear D. Trimming left V 7 bases short and J 0 bases short, with 14 bases between. The germline gives CDR1 SGHDT, CDR2 YYEEEE. The CDR3 runs to 15 residues. DNA for the CDR3: TGTGCCAGCGCCATCCAAGCCAACTCTGGAAACACCATATATTTT. This encodes CASAIQANSGNTIYF. Full variable domain (rest looked up from reference TRBV5-6 and TRBJ1-3): DAGVTQSPTHLIKTRGQQVTLRCSPKSGHDTVSWYQQALGQGPQFIFQYYEEEERQRGNFPDRFSGHQFPNYSSELNVNALLLGDSALYLCASAIQANSGNTIYFGEGSWLTVV.

The V and J genes are TRBV10-3 and TRBJ1-4; D is perhaps TRBD1 (5 bases). V dropped 6 bases and J dropped 8 bases, with 13 bases sitting between them. This CDR3 region has 13 residues. The germline gives CDR1 ENHRY, CDR2 SYGVKD. The CDR3, as DNA: TGTGCCATCAGAGATAGGGACGGAGAAAAACTGTTTTTT. This translates into CAIRDRDGEKLFF.

V usage is TRBV6-1 and J usage is TRBJ1-3; a possible D gene is TRBD1 (5 bases). Trimming cost V 1 base and J 0 bases, with 7 bases left between them. The V gene's germline CDR1 is MNHNS and CDR2 SASEGT. The length of the CDR3 is 15 residues. CDR3 sequence (DNA): TGTGCCAGCAGTGAAGGGGACGGCTCTGGAAACACCATATATTTT. Translation: CASSEGDGSGNTIYF.

This clone has just a few counts. The gene calls are TRBV7-9 and TRBJ2-5; D call uncertain. With 10 bases removed from V and 2 bases from J, the gap between germline ends came to 8 bases. Germline V lookup: CDR1 SEHNR, CDR2 FQNEAQ (reference sequence). The CDR3 contains 11 residues. The CDR3 DNA sequence: TGTGCCATCAAGCCGCAAGAGACCCAGTACTTC. Amino acid sequence: CAIKPQETQYF.

The chain uses TRBV5-1 and TRBJ1-2; a possible D gene is TRBD1 (6 bases). CDR1 and CDR2 from the germline V gene are SGHRS and YFSETQ. The length of the CDR3 is 14 residues. V shed 2 bases and J shed 4 bases, with 12 bases lying between them. The DNA of the CDR3 is TGCGCCAGCAGCTTTAACAGGGTGAGCTATGGCTACACCTTC. Residues: CASSFNRVSYGYTF.

This clone turned up a few times. The V and J genes are TRBV30 and TRBJ1-5; D is ambiguous. V lost 2 bases and J lost 1, with 9 bases in between. Germline values: CDR1 GTSNPN, CDR2 SVGIG (reference sequence). The CDR3 is 14 amino acids. This CDR3 reads CAWSRGSSNQPQHF. Written as DNA, the CDR3 is TGTGCCTGGAGTCGGGGATCGAGCAATCAGCCCCAGCATTTT.

This chain uses TRBV5-6 with TRBJ2-2, with D uncertain. CDR3 length: 15 residues. V was trimmed by 2 bases and J by 1 base, leaving 9 bases between them. Germline lookup yields CDR1 SGHDT and CDR2 YYEEEE. CDR3 protein: CASSFDRVNTGELFF. Here the CDR3 DNA reads TGTGCCAGCAGCTTCGATAGAGTGAACACCGGGGAGCTGTTTTTT.

The chain couples TRBV28 to TRBJ2-1; D remains unclear. The CDR3 extends over 15 amino acids. V lost 3 bases, J lost 0 bases, and 9 bases lay in between. CDR1 and CDR2 from the germline V gene are MDHEN and SYDVKM. The CDR3 region is CASSFPGSSYNEQFF. CDR3 DNA: TGTGCCAGCAGTTTTCCGGGTAGCTCCTACAATGAGCAGTTCTTC.

This clone was found once. This chain connects TRBV7-6 to TRBJ2-3; D unresolved. The V end was cut by 5 bases, the J end by 6 bases, with 9 bases between. The germline CDR1 and CDR2 sequences are SGHVS and FNYEAQ. The CDR3 totals 12 residues. The CDR3 DNA reads TGTGCCAGCAGCCCTGACGGGGATACGCAGTATTTT. As protein: CASSPDGDTQYF. Together with reference TRBV7-6 and TRBJ2-3, the CDR3 gives the full variable domain: GAGVSQSPRYKVTKRGQDVALRCDPISGHVSLYWYRQALGQGPEFLTYFNYEAQQDKSGLPNDRFSAERPEGSISTLTIQRTEQRDSAMYRCASSPDGDTQYFGPGTRLTVL.

This clone was observed a handful of times. The chain employs TRBV27 and TRBJ2-1, with D perhaps TRBD1 or TRBD2 (5 bases each). The V end lost 4 bases, the J end lost 7 bases, and 11 bases lay between the germline ends. CDR1 is MNHEY and CDR2 is SMNVEV in the germline V gene (reference sequence). The CDR3 sequence is 13 residues long. This CDR3 is CASSSPGRNEQFF. The CDR3 DNA is TGTGCCAGCAGTTCCCCGGGGCGAAATGAGCAGTTCTTC.

The chain links TRBV2 to TRBJ2-1, with D tentatively TRBD2 (5 bases). The CDR3 totals 13 residues. The V end lost 7 bases, the J end lost 7 bases, and 14 bases lay between the germline ends. The germline gives CDR1 SNHLY, CDR2 FYNNEI. The CDR3 sequence: CASIRAGLNEQFF. The CDR3 DNA reads TGTGCCAGCATTCGGGCCGGACTGAATGAGCAGTTCTTC.

This clone turned up a few times. The chain carries TRBV5-6 and TRBJ2-7, with D possibly TRBD1 on 6 matching bases. CDR3 length equals 13 residues. Germline assignment: CDR1 SGHDT and CDR2 YYEEEE. V lost 2 bases and J 3 bases, leaving 9 bases between the germline ends. The CDR3 DNA sequence: TGTGCCAGCAGCTTTCAGGGGAGCTACGAGCAGTACTTC. Its protein product is CASSFQGSYEQYF.

This sequence joins TRBV18 and TRBJ2-5; 9 nucleotides align to TRBD2. The CDR3 spans 15 residues. Germline V gene sequence: CDR1 KGHSH, CDR2 LQKENI. V lost 3 bases, J lost 4 bases, and 6 bases stayed unmatched. The CDR3: CASSPGSGSGETQYF. The CDR3 bases are TGTGCCAGCTCACCTGGTAGCGGGAGCGGAGAGACCCAGTACTTC.

This clone has a single count. V usage is TRBV5-1 and J usage is TRBJ1-4; D remains ambiguous. The germline V gene has CDR1 SGHRS and CDR2 YFSETQ. The ends were cut back, 4 bases at V and 5 bases at J, with 9 bases in the middle. The CDR3 length is 13 residues. CDR3 coding DNA: TGCGCCAGCAGCCAACTTATGAATGAAAAACTGTTTTTT. The encoded protein is CASSQLMNEKLFF.

This clone came up once. The chain combines TRBV25-1 with TRBJ1-5; D ambiguous. Trimming stripped 3 bases from V and 4 bases from J, with 13 bases between. CDR3 length: 15 amino acids. Germline V gene sequence: CDR1 MGHDK, CDR2 SYGVNS. In nucleotides, the CDR3 is TGTGCCAGCAGTGAGTCCCAGGCGTGGAATCAGCCCCAGCATTTT. Protein: CASSESQAWNQPQHF.

This chain connects TRBV18 to TRBJ2-3, with D tentatively TRBD2 (6 bases). V dropped 3 bases and J dropped 4 bases, with 11 bases sitting between them. The CDR3 is 14 residues long. CDR1 is KGHSH, CDR2 LQKENI, per germline. The CDR3 region is CASSPGQRADTQYF. CDR3 DNA: TGTGCCAGCTCACCGGGCCAGCGGGCAGATACGCAGTATTTT. Variable domain in full (rest from reference TRBV18 and TRBJ2-3): NAGVMQNPRHLVRRRGQEARLRCSPMKGHSHVYWYRQLPEEGLKFMVYLQKENIIDESGMPKERFSAEFPKEGPSILRIQQVVRGDSAAYFCASSPGQRADTQYFGPGTRLTVL.

The gene calls are TRBV15 and TRBJ2-7, with 9 nucleotides matching TRBD1. Trimming cost V 0 bases and J 9 bases; bases outside gene matches: 3. Germline CDR1 is LNHNV and CDR2 is YYDKDF (reference sequence). The CDR3 runs to 13 residues. CDR3 in amino acids: CATSRDEDRGQYF. The DNA of the CDR3 is TGTGCCACCAGCAGAGATGAGGACAGGGGGCAGTACTTC.

This clone was seen a few times. Here the CDR3 DNA reads TGTGCCAGCGGAGTTAACAGATTGAACACTGAAGCTTTCTTT. Translating it yields CASGVNRLNTEAFF. The chain recombines TRBV2 with TRBJ1-1; the D is unclear. The CDR3 consists of 14 residues. V lost 8 bases and J lost 0, with 13 bases in between. The germline CDR1 and CDR2 sequences are SNHLY and FYNNEI.